The rows below give T cell receptor beta chains drawn from one sample of a study of graft-versus-host responses after intestinal transplantation. Using immunoSEQ multiplex PCR, the repertoire was profiled, and TCRdb retains in-frame clones only, with some absent. The sample has 60,000 to 90,000 clones, roughly 87% seen once. What these receptors recognize is not known. The specimen was unstimulated CD8+ T cells sorted from spleen or lymph node cells, collected before intestinal transplant. All receptors come from a human donor who received an intestinal transplant. CDR3s include the opening cysteine and the closing phenylalanine or tryptophan. The D gene is left open where the match is weak. Clone size is given for some rows only: seen once, a few or many times, or a class if the clone is expanded.

clone size	J gene	D gene	V gene	CDR3 protein	CDR3 DNA
.	TRBJ2-5	.	TRBV2	CASSEAWQGGETQYF	TGTGCCAGCAGTGAAGCGTGGCAGGGTGGGGAGACCCAGTACTTC
.	TRBJ1-2	.	TRBV11-2	CASSPTGGPYGYTF	TGTGCCAGCAGCCCTACGGGGGGTCCCTATGGCTACACCTTC
.	TRBJ1-2	.	TRBV20-1	CSAANYGYTF	TGCAGTGCGGCCAACTATGGCTACACCTTC
.	TRBJ2-7	.	TRBV2	CASLLPRGAHEQYF	TGTGCCAGTCTCCTGCCTCGGGGGGCCCACGAGCAGTACTTC
.	TRBJ2-4	.	TRBV19	CATAAGGSAKNIQYF	TGTGCCACCGCCGCAGGAGGCTCTGCCAAAAACATTCAGTACTTC
.	TRBJ2-3	TRBD1	TRBV27	CASSPRQGENTDTQYF	TGTGCCAGCAGCCCCAGACAGGGGGAAAACACAGATACGCAGTATTTT
.	TRBJ2-2	TRBD2	TRBV25-1	CASSVGSGGTNTGELFF	TGTGCCAGCAGTGTGGGGAGCGGGGGTACGAACACCGGGGAGCTGTTTTTT
.	TRBJ2-1	.	TRBV27	CASLGGTASYNEQFF	TGTGCCAGCCTTGGCGGAACCGCCTCCTACAATGAGCAGTTCTTC
.	TRBJ2-5	.	TRBV6-5	CASSYYGGETQYF	TGTGCCAGCAGCTATTACGGGGGAGAGACCCAGTACTTC
.	TRBJ2-7	.	TRBV4-2	CASSQDLNPRTYEQYF	TGTGCCAGCAGCCAAGATCTGAACCCGAGGACCTACGAGCAGTACTTC
.	TRBJ2-7	TRBD1	TRBV2	CASRGPRQGAGEQYF	TGTGCCAGCAGAGGGCCCAGACAGGGGGCTGGGGAGCAGTACTTC
.	TRBJ1-2	.	TRBV5-4	CASSFWGGVRGYTF	TGTGCCAGCAGCTTTTGGGGAGGAGTGAGGGGCTACACCTTC
.	TRBJ1-1	.	TRBV7-9	CASSVGGMNTEAFF	TGTGCCAGCAGCGTGGGGGGAATGAACACTGAAGCTTTCTTT
.	TRBJ1-1	.	TRBV9	CASSGPRDEAFF	TGTGCCAGCAGCGGCCCCAGGGATGAAGCTTTCTTT
.	TRBJ2-3	TRBD1	TRBV7-3	CASSFSTGLADTQYF	TGTGCCAGCAGCTTCTCGACAGGGTTGGCAGATACGCAGTATTTT
.	TRBJ2-7	.	TRBV11-2	CASSSSSYEQYF	TGTGCCAGCAGCTCCAGCTCCTACGAGCAGTACTTC
once	TRBJ2-7	.	TRBV4-1	CASSQSQGPYEQYF	TGCGCCAGCAGCCAATCACAGGGACCCTACGAGCAGTACTTC
.	TRBJ2-7	TRBD1	TRBV13	CASSWVAGGSYEQYF	TGTGCCAGCAGCTGGGTGGCAGGGGGATCCTACGAGCAGTACTTC
.	TRBJ1-5	TRBD1	TRBV5-5	CASSLEGTGNQPQHF	TGTGCCAGCAGCTTGGAGGGGACAGGGAATCAGCCCCAGCATTTT
.	TRBJ1-4	.	TRBV5-6	CASSGWTETNEKLFF	TGTGCCAGCAGCGGGTGGACAGAAACTAATGAAAAACTGTTTTTT
.	TRBJ1-2	TRBD1	TRBV7-9	CASSSGDRGWGYGYTF	TGTGCCAGCAGCTCCGGGGACAGGGGTTGGGGCTATGGCTACACCTTC
.	TRBJ2-1	TRBD2	TRBV9	CASSVVAAGGFDEQFF	TGTGCCAGCAGCGTAGTGGCAGCGGGGGGGTTCGATGAGCAGTTCTTC
.	TRBJ2-3	TRBD1	TRBV5-1	CASSPNRGQLTDTQYF	TGCGCCAGCAGCCCTAATCGGGGACAGCTAACAGATACGCAGTATTTT
.	TRBJ1-2	.	TRBV19	CASSIVSDGLNYGYTF	TGTGCCAGTAGTATAGTCTCCGACGGACTAAACTATGGCTACACCTTC
.	TRBJ1-2	TRBD1	TRBV9	CASSRQGPYGYTF	TGTGCCAGCAGCCGACAGGGTCCCTATGGCTACACCTTC
.	TRBJ1-2	.	TRBV7-9	CASSLGDGGSCGYTF	TGTGCCAGCAGCTTAGGGGACGGGGGGTCTTGCGGCTACACCTTC
.	TRBJ1-4	.	TRBV5-1	CASSYDSHREKLFF	TGCGCCAGCAGCTATGACAGCCATAGGGAAAAACTGTTTTTT
.	TRBJ2-3	.	TRBV4-1	CASSPALQGTQYF	TGCGCCAGCAGCCCTGCCTTACAGGGTACGCAGTATTTT
.	TRBJ1-2	TRBD1	TRBV7-8	CASITQGDGYTF	TGTGCCAGCATCACACAGGGGGATGGCTACACCTTC
.	TRBJ2-3	.	TRBV4-1	CASSQDQQVAPTDTQYF	TGCGCCAGCAGCCAAGATCAACAGGTTGCTCCCACAGATACGCAGTATTTT
.	TRBJ1-2	TRBD1	TRBV10-2	CASISPDRRDGYTF	TGCGCCAGCATTTCCCCGGACAGGAGGGATGGCTACACCTTC
.	TRBJ2-7	.	TRBV9	CASSVGASPPYEQYF	TGTGCCAGCAGCGTAGGTGCGTCTCCCCCCTACGAGCAGTACTTC
.	TRBJ1-1	TRBD1	TRBV13	CASSLGGQPEAFF	TGTGCCAGCAGCTTAGGGGGACAGCCTGAAGCTTTCTTT
.	TRBJ2-1	.	TRBV6-4	CASSVGGPGNEQFF	TGTGCCAGCAGTGTGGGGGGGCCAGGCAATGAGCAGTTCTTC
few	TRBJ1-2	.	TRBV5-1	CASSLEGVNYGYTF	TGCGCCAGCAGCTTGGAGGGGGTTAACTATGGCTACACCTTC
.	TRBJ1-1	TRBD1	TRBV15	CATSSRDRANTEAFF	TGTGCCACCAGCAGCAGGGACAGGGCAAACACTGAAGCTTTCTTT
once	TRBJ2-3	.	TRBV6-6	CASSYVSSTDTQYF	TGTGCCAGCAGTTACGTGTCGAGCACAGATACGCAGTATTTT
once	TRBJ2-3	TRBD2	TRBV9	CASSAPAGLGADTQYF	TGTGCCAGCAGTGCCCCAGCGGGATTGGGTGCAGATACGCAGTATTTT
.	TRBJ2-2	TRBD1	TRBV18	CASSPGTGNTGELFF	TGTGCCAGCTCACCAGGGACAGGGAACACCGGGGAGCTGTTTTTT
.	TRBJ1-1	TRBD1	TRBV5-1	CASSQGVMNTEAFF	TGCGCCAGCAGCCAGGGGGTGATGAACACTGAAGCTTTCTTT
.	TRBJ2-7	.	TRBV4-1	CASSQGSGSYEQYF	TGCGCCAGCAGCCAAGGAAGCGGGTCCTACGAGCAGTACTTC
few	TRBJ2-3	.	TRBV5-6	CASSSERDTQYF	TGTGCCAGCAGCTCGGAGCGGGATACGCAGTATTTT
.	TRBJ2-1	.	TRBV9	CASSVEGGETPNEQFF	TGTGCCAGCAGCGTAGAAGGGGGGGAGACCCCCAATGAGCAGTTCTTC
few	TRBJ1-2	TRBD1	TRBV11-2	CASSQQGEGGYTF	TGTGCCAGCAGCCAACAGGGGGAGGGTGGCTACACCTTC